This T cell receptor beta chain comes out of a study of CD8 T cells in Susac syndrome. Trimming pared 1 base from V and 0 bases from J, leaving 7 bases between. The germline V gene encodes CDR1 LNHDA and CDR2 SQIVND (reference sequence). The CDR3 runs 15 residues. Random hexamers served to reverse transcribe about 0.45 to 1 ug RNA. TCRdb redid the calling of the immunoSEQ multiplex PCR reads with MiXCR, one entry per CDR3 protein. The sample has about 300,000 distinct CDR3 sequences; approximately 90% are singletons. The specimen was CD8+ T cells from PBMCs. The chain combines TRBV19 with TRBJ2-1; unclear D gene. This clonotype was sampled from a human donor with multiple sclerosis. CDR3 sequence reads: CASSIGQSSYNEQFF. The CDR3 nucleotides are TGTGCCAGTAGTATAGGCCAGAGCTCCTACAATGAGCAGTTCTTC.